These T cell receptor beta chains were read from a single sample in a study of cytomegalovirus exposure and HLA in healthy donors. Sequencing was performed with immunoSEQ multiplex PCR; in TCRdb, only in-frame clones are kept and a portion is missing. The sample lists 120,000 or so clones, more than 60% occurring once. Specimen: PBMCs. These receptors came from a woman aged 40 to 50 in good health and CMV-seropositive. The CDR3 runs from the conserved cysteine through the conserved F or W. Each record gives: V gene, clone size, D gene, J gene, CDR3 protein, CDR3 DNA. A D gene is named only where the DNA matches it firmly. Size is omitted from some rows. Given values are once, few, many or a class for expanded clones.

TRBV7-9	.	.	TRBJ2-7	CASSFNINYEQYF	TGTGCCAGCAGCTTTAACATAAACTACGAGCAGTACTTC
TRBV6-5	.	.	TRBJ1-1	CASRPGLNTEAFF	TGTGCCAGCAGGCCGGGGTTAAACACTGAAGCTTTCTTT
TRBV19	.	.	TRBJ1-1	CASSMGQNTEAFF	TGTGCCAGTAGTATGGGACAGAACACTGAAGCTTTCTTT
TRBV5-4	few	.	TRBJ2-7	CASSLGGKPYEQYF	TGTGCCAGCAGCTTGGGAGGGAAGCCCTACGAGCAGTACTTC
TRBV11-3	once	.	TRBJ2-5	CASSPRTGVQETQYF	TGTGCCAGCAGCCCGCGTACGGGGGTACAAGAGACCCAGTACTTC
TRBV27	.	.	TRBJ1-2	CATTDYGYTF	TGTGCCACCACAGACTATGGCTACACCTTC
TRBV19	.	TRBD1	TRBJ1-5	CASSMGTGANSGGQPQHF	TGTGCCAGTAGTATGGGGACAGGGGCCAACTCTGGGGGTCAGCCCCAGCATTTT
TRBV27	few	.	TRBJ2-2	CASSSQADLTGELFF	TGTGCCAGCAGTTCCCAGGCAGACCTGACCGGGGAGCTGTTTTTT
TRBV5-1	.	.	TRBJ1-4	CASSLRQDANEKLFF	TGCGCCAGCAGCCTCCGACAGGACGCCAATGAAAAACTGTTTTTT
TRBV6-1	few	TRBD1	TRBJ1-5	CASVDRANQPQHF	TGTGCCAGCGTTGACAGGGCGAACCAGCCCCAGCATTTT
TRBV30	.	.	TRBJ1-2	CAWSVPNLTRRGYTF	TGTGCCTGGAGTGTACCCAACCTCACAAGGAGGGGCTACACCTTC
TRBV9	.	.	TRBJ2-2	CASSEGAYRKPRIPGELFF	TGTGCCAGCAGCGAAGGGGCTTATCGTAAGCCTAGAATTCCCGGGGAGCTGTTTTTT